Each of the 22 T cell receptor beta chains below was sequenced from the same sample in a study of blood T cell repertoires in COVID-19. This table comes from immunoSEQ multiplex PCR, and its TCRdb copy is limited to in-frame clones, with some not included. The sample includes about 180,000 clones, just over 85% of them seen just once. The sequencing sample was made of PBMCs or T cells enriched from blood (not recorded which). Receptors were obtained from a woman between 18 and 29 years old who had recovered from COVID-19.

The chain recombines TRBV3-1 (or the pseudogene TRBV3-2) with TRBJ2-7; possible D gene TRBD2, 6 bases. V lost 1 base to trimming and J lost 6 bases, with 19 bases between them. Germline V lookup: CDR1 LGHDT, CDR2 YNNKEL (reference sequence). CDR3 length: 16 amino acids. The CDR3 loop reads CASSQASLAEAVEQYF. The CDR3 DNA reads as TGTGCCAGCAGCCAAGCCTCTTTAGCGGAGGCGGTCGAGCAGTACTTC.

The V gene is TRBV18, the J gene TRBJ2-3; TRBD2 aligns across 12 bases. From germline, CDR1 is KGHSH and CDR2 LQKENI. The CDR3 covers 17 residues. With 1 base clipped from V and 2 bases from J, the junction kept 4 bases outside the gene matches. CDR3 in amino acids: CASSPRGTSGFTDTQYF. The CDR3 DNA is TGTGCCAGCTCACCACGAGGGACTAGCGGGTTCACAGATACGCAGTATTTT.

This chain joins TRBV5-1 and TRBJ2-2; D possibly corresponds to TRBD1 (6 bases). CDR1 and CDR2 (germline): SGHRS, YFSETQ. The CDR3 is made up of 16 amino acids. V lost 0 bases to trimming and J lost 3 bases, with 12 bases between them. The chain's CDR3 is CASSLATGRDTGELFF. CDR3 DNA sequence: TGCGCCAGCAGCTTGGCCACAGGGCGGGACACCGGGGAGCTGTTTTTT.

The chain is built from TRBV9 and TRBJ1-1; D perhaps matches TRBD1 (5 bases). V shed 3 bases and J shed 2 bases, with 11 bases lying between them. The germline gives CDR1 SGDLS, CDR2 YYNGEE. CDR3 length equals 14 residues. The CDR3 here is CASSARAGNTEAFF. The CDR3 DNA reads as TGTGCCAGCAGCGCCAGGGCAGGAAACACTGAAGCTTTCTTT. The variable domain in full, completed from reference TRBV9 and TRBJ1-1, reads DSGVTQTPKHLITATGQRVTLRCSPRSGDLSVYWYQQSLDQGLQFLIQYYNGEERAKGNILERFSAQQFPDLHSELNLSSLELGDSALYFCASSARAGNTEAFFGQGTRLTVV.

CDR3 in DNA: TGTGCCTGGAGAAGGGGTCAAAGCTCTGGAAACACCATATATTTT. Translated: CAWRRGQSSGNTIYF. The chain uses TRBV30 and TRBJ1-3, with D possibly being TRBD1 (5 bases). This CDR3 contains 15 residues. Trimming removed 3 bases at V and 0 bases at J, with 12 bases between. Per germline, CDR1 GTSNPN and CDR2 SVGIG (reference sequence).

In nucleotides, the CDR3 is TGTGCCAGCAGTTTTGCTAGCTATACAGATACGCAGTATTTT. It yields the protein CASSFASYTDTQYF. This sequence joins TRBV27 and TRBJ2-3, with D perhaps TRBD2 (5 bases). The CDR3 totals 14 residues. Trimming removed 3 bases from V and 3 bases from J, with 10 bases in between. The germline gives CDR1 MNHEY, CDR2 SMNVEV (reference sequence).

The V and J genes are TRBV28 and TRBJ2-2; D remains ambiguous. Germline V CDR1 and CDR2: MDHEN, SYDVKM. V was cut by 4 bases and J by 1 base, with 4 bases left in between. CDR3 length equals 13 residues. The CDR3 region is CASSSRNTGELFF. For the CDR3, the DNA is TGTGCCAGCAGTTCCCGGAACACCGGGGAGCTGTTTTTT.

The V call is TRBV5-1, the J call TRBJ1-2; D is undetermined. This CDR3 is 13 amino acids long. Germline assignment: CDR1 SGHRS and CDR2 YFSETQ. V lost 4 bases and J 7 bases, leaving 14 bases between the germline ends. CDR3 sequence: CASSEGPGAGYTF. CDR3 DNA sequence: TGCGCCAGCAGCGAGGGCCCCGGAGCTGGCTACACCTTC.

The V call is TRBV5-4, the J call TRBJ2-5, with TRBD2 matching over 10 bases. This CDR3 is 14 amino acids long. CDR1 is SGHNT and CDR2 is YYREEE in the germline V gene (reference sequence). Trimming cost V 5 bases and J 2 bases; bases outside gene matches: 3. CDR3 region: CASRPGLAQETQYF. As DNA, the CDR3 is TGTGCCAGCAGGCCGGGACTAGCGCAAGAGACCCAGTACTTC. The full variable domain, rest sourced from reference TRBV5-4 and TRBJ2-5, is ETGVTQSPTHLIKTRGQQVTLRCSSQSGHNTVSWYQQALGQGPQFIFQYYREEENGRGNFPPRFSGLQFPNYSSELNVNALELDDSALYLCASRPGLAQETQYFGPGTRLLVL.

V usage is TRBV9 and J usage is TRBJ2-1; 9 nucleotides agree with TRBD2. J gave up 6 bases and V 0 bases, and 4 bases lay outside the gene matches. This CDR3 spans 15 amino acids. Germline V gene data show CDR1 as SGDLS and CDR2 as YYNGEE. The CDR3 DNA is TGTGCCAGCAGCGTAGGTGGCGGGAGGGCCAATGAGCAGTTCTTC. Its translation is CASSVGGGRANEQFF.

This clone has a handful of counts. This chain joins TRBV10-3 and TRBJ2-1; 8 bases agree with TRBD2. Per the germline V gene, CDR1 is ENHRY and CDR2 is SYGVKD. V shed 2 bases, J shed 1 base, and the junction held 1 base outside the gene matches. There are 15 residues in the CDR3. CDR3 coding DNA: TGTGCCATCAGTGAGGAGCGGGAGTCCTACAATGAGCAGTTCTTC. Its translation: CAISEERESYNEQFF.

V and J are TRBV28 and TRBJ1-4; D may be TRBD1 (5 bases). The V gene lost 3 bases and the J gene lost 5 bases, with 7 bases spanning the gap. This CDR3 comprises 13 residues. From germline, CDR1 is MDHEN and CDR2 SYDVKM. CDR3 coding DNA: TGTGCCAGCAGTTTCGGGGGGAATGAAAAACTGTTTTTT. Amino acids: CASSFGGNEKLFF. Drawing the rest from reference TRBV28 and TRBJ1-4, the complete variable domain is DVKVTQSSRYLVKRTGEKVFLECVQDMDHENMFWYRQDPGLGLRLIYFSYDVKMKEKGDIPEGYSVSREKKERFSLILESASTNQTSMYLCASSFGGNEKLFFGSGTQLSVL.

V gene TRBV28 combines with J gene TRBJ1-5; no firm D call. The CDR3 extends over 15 amino acids. The V end lost 6 bases, the J end lost 6 bases, and 18 bases lay between the germline ends. Germline-derived CDR1 and CDR2 are MDHEN and SYDVKM. The CDR3 DNA reads TGTGCCAGCAGCCCAACTTACCCCCTTTCTCAGCCCCAGCATTTT. This gives the protein CASSPTYPLSQPQHF.

The chain uses TRBV29-1 and TRBJ2-1, with TRBD2 as a possible D gene (6 bases). In germline, CDR1 is SQVTM, CDR2 ANQGSEA. V lost 1 base and J 8 bases, leaving 9 bases between the germline ends. The CDR3 runs 12 residues. CDR3 in DNA: TGCAGCGTTGAAGGACTAGGGTATGAGCAGTTCTTC. Its protein is CSVEGLGYEQFF.

This clone occurred once. The chain carries TRBV5-1 and TRBJ2-1; a possible D gene is TRBD2 (7 bases). The CDR3 has 19 amino acids. The V end lost 0 bases, the J end lost 7 bases, and 26 bases lay between the germline ends. Germline values: CDR1 SGHRS, CDR2 YFSETQ. The CDR3 sequence is CASSLDPSRGGAVSNEQFF. The CDR3 bases are TGCGCCAGCAGCTTGGACCCTTCCCGAGGGGGGGCCGTCTCTAATGAGCAGTTCTTC.

This clone was observed a few times. This rearrangement joins TRBV19 to TRBJ2-7; TRBD1 is a possible D gene (5 bases). Germline-derived CDR1 and CDR2 are LNHDA and SQIVND (reference sequence). The CDR3 has 16 amino acids. Trimming left V 4 bases short and J 0 bases short, with 16 bases between. The DNA of the CDR3 is TGTGCCAGTAGTAGGTACCTACGTGACAGCTCCTACGAGCAGTACTTC. Translation: CASSRYLRDSSYEQYF. The entire variable domain, with the rest obtained from reference TRBV19 and TRBJ2-7, is as follows: DGGITQSPKYLFRKEGQNVTLSCEQNLNHDAMYWYRQDPGQGLRLIYYSQIVNDFQKGDIAEGYSVSREKKESFPLTVTSAQKNPTAFYLCASSRYLRDSSYEQYFGPGTRLTVT.

This chain connects TRBV10-2 to TRBJ2-7; possibly TRBD1 for D (6 bases). The CDR3 spans 14 residues. Trimming cost V 8 bases and J 1 base, with 15 bases left between them. Germline CDR1 and CDR2: WSHSY and SAAADI. In DNA, the CDR3 is TGCGCCAGCCAGCCCGGGACACAGTCCTACGAGCAGTACTTC. Its translation: CASQPGTQSYEQYF.

This chain joins TRBV3-1 (or the pseudogene TRBV3-2) and TRBJ2-7; 8 bases map to TRBD2. The trim removed 4 bases at V and 4 bases at J, leaving 9 bases unmatched. In germline, CDR1 is LGHDT, CDR2 YNNKEL (reference sequence). This CDR3 region has 15 residues. The chain's CDR3 is CASSLTGGAGYEQYF. CDR3 nucleotides: TGTGCCAGCAGCCTCACCGGGGGGGCCGGATACGAGCAGTACTTC.

This clone has more than one count but fewer than ten. The genes are TRBV18 and TRBJ1-1; tentatively, D is TRBD1 (6 bases). The germline V gene has CDR1 KGHSH and CDR2 LQKENI. Trimming cost V 3 bases and J 5 bases, with 16 bases left between them. The CDR3 has 15 residues. In DNA form, the CDR3 reads TGTGCCAGCTCACCGGAGGGAGGGGGAAGGACTGAAGCTTTCTTT. Translation: CASSPEGGGRTEAFF. The full variable domain, its missing parts supplied by reference TRBV18 and TRBJ1-1, is NAGVMQNPRHLVRRRGQEARLRCSPMKGHSHVYWYRQLPEEGLKFMVYLQKENIIDESGMPKERFSAEFPKEGPSILRIQQVVRGDSAAYFCASSPEGGGRTEAFFGQGTRLTVV.

CDR3 nucleotides: TGCAGTGCTAGTCACATGGCTGTTCCCTCCTACGAGCAGTACTTC. This translates into CSASHMAVPSYEQYF. The chain recombines TRBV20-1 with TRBJ2-7; D is uncertain. V lost 3 bases and J lost 0, with 15 bases in between. The CDR3 is made up of 15 amino acids. CDR1 and CDR2 (germline): DFQATT, SNEGSKA (reference sequence).

The J gene is TRBJ2-2, the V gene TRBV7-9; D is undetermined. Germline V gene sequence: CDR1 SEHNR, CDR2 FQNEAQ (reference sequence). The V end lost 11 bases, the J end lost 1 base, and 14 bases lay between the germline ends. The CDR3 spans 14 residues. The CDR3 DNA reads as TGTGCCTTGGATCCTCCGGGGAACACCGGGGAGCTGTTTTTT. Amino acid sequence: CALDPPGNTGELFF.

To note about this clone: An end of the junction does not agree with germline; a read error may underlie this. V usage is TRBV5-8 and J usage is TRBJ1-4; 7 nucleotides match TRBD1. The CDR3 totals 13 residues. Germline V gene data show CDR1 as SGHTS and CDR2 as YDEGEE. CDR3 residues: CASSLAKGAGDYF. CDR3 DNA sequence: TGTGCCAGCAGCTTGGCGAAGGGGGCAGGCGACTATTTT.